This T cell receptor (beta chain) was documented in a study of T cell responses to AZD1222 COVID-19 vaccine. Germline CDR1 SGHTA, CDR2 FQGNSA. Trimming removed 5 bases from V and 4 bases from J, with 15 bases in between. The CDR3 covers 15 residues. To note about this clone: Its target is unknown.

Method: immunoSEQ multiplex PCR; TCRdb's copy keeps in-frame clones and lacks some. The sample lists more than 120,000 clones, 75% to 90% occurring once. Study-level findings and limits: Repertoire samples came only from after the peak T cell response. The donors showed a predominance of white British ancestry and of females, with possible underestimation of clonal diversity.

The source material was peripheral blood, sampled 28 days after the second AZD1222 dose. This clonotype was obtained from an adult who received the AZD1222 COVID-19 vaccine. The rearrangement joins TRBV7-2 to TRBJ1-5; TRBD1 might be the D (5 bases). The CDR3 bases are TGTGCCAGCAGCCTGGAGGCAGGGCGAAATCAGCCCCAGCATTTT. Translated, it gives CASSLEAGRNQPQHF.